A single sample is the source of the 28 T cell receptor beta chains below, sequenced in a study of radiotherapy plus CTLA-4 blockade in lung cancer. Clones were sequenced by immunoSEQ multiplex PCR, and TCRdb holds only the in-frame ones, with some missing. The sample comprises 43,000 or so clones, around 63% of which are singletons, and around 18% rests with the top ten. The sequenced sample was peripheral blood, obtained from a patient treated with radiotherapy plus ipilimumab. The receptor set was obtained from a human donor with non-small cell lung cancer who had a partial response to radiotherapy plus ipilimumab.

The genes are TRBV30 and TRBJ2-1, with D unresolved. The CDR3 contains 11 residues. Germline V gene data show CDR1 as GTSNPN and CDR2 as SVGIG (reference sequence). Trimming cost V 2 bases and J 9 bases, with 8 bases left between them. CDR3 nucleotides: TGTGCCTGGAGTTATCTCGGTGAGCAGTTCTTC. It encodes CAWSYLGEQFF.

This sequence joins TRBV5-1 and TRBJ2-5; 12 bases fit TRBD2. From germline, CDR1 is SGHRS and CDR2 YFSETQ. Losses at the gene ends were 0 bases for V and 5 bases for J; bases not matched to a gene: 8. This CDR3 is 17 amino acids long. CDR3 DNA sequence: TGCGCCAGCAGCTTGGGACTAGCGGGGGTGTCGTTGGAGACCCAGTACTTC. Translating gives CASSLGLAGVSLETQYF.

The genes are TRBV10-1 and TRBJ2-2, with D possibly matching TRBD1 (6 bases). This CDR3 has 16 residues. Germline loops: CDR1 WNHNN, CDR2 SYGVQD (reference sequence). Between the trimmed V and J ends, which lost 3 bases and 0 bases, there was a span of 11 bases. CDR3 sequence reads: CASSEAWTANTGELFF. The CDR3 DNA reads TGCGCCAGCAGTGAAGCGTGGACAGCGAACACCGGGGAGCTGTTTTTT.

This chain uses TRBV30 with TRBJ1-2, with no clear D. The CDR3 runs to 13 residues. The V end lost 2 bases, the J end lost 0 bases, and 7 bases lay between the germline ends. The germline V gene has CDR1 GTSNPN and CDR2 SVGIG (reference sequence). The CDR3: CAWSPIANYGYTF. The CDR3 coding sequence is TGTGCCTGGAGTCCTATCGCTAACTATGGCTACACCTTC.

This clone was observed a handful of times. The chain combines TRBV6-1 with TRBJ1-5; a possible D gene is TRBD1 (5 bases). Per the germline V gene, CDR1 is MNHNS and CDR2 is SASEGT. The CDR3 contains 14 residues. V was clipped by 7 bases and J by 2 bases, with 12 bases between them. The DNA for the CDR3 is TGTGCCAGCACAGGGATTTTAGGCAATCAGCCCCAGCATTTT. Residues: CASTGILGNQPQHF.

The genes are TRBV5-3 and TRBJ1-3; D perhaps matches TRBD1 (5 bases). TRBV5-3 is reported as an ORF; its role is uncertain. Deletions cut 2 bases from V and 0 bases from J, with 6 bases between. CDR3 length: 14 amino acids. For the CDR3, the DNA is TGTGCCAGAAGCTTAGACAGCTCTGGAAACACCATATATTTT. Amino acid sequence: CARSLDSSGNTIYF.

The chain recombines TRBV5-4 with TRBJ2-7; 10 bases match TRBD1. The trim removed 4 bases at V and 5 bases at J, leaving 6 bases unmatched. The CDR3 has 14 amino acids. Germline V gene sequence: CDR1 SGHNT, CDR2 YYREEE (reference sequence). CDR3 amino acids: CASSGRDRGHEQYF. For the CDR3, the DNA is TGTGCCAGCAGCGGTCGGGACAGGGGCCACGAGCAGTACTTC.

The chain has TRBV6-5 and TRBJ1-1, with D tentatively TRBD1 (5 bases). The CDR3 has 15 amino acids. V was shortened by 1 base and J by 5 bases, with 14 bases between the two germline ends. CDR1 and CDR2 from the germline V gene are MNHEY and SVGAGI. CDR3 amino acids: CASSYYRSGVTEAFF. The CDR3 DNA reads TGTGCCAGCAGTTACTACAGGAGTGGTGTGACTGAAGCTTTCTTT.

The chain couples TRBV5-6 to TRBJ2-1; D is undetermined. The CDR3 spans 13 residues. V lost 0 bases and J 9 bases, leaving 10 bases between the germline ends. Germline CDR1 SGHDT, CDR2 YYEEEE. The chain's CDR3 is CASSLGAVSEQFF. DNA of the CDR3: TGTGCCAGCAGCTTGGGAGCTGTTAGTGAGCAGTTCTTC.

V is TRBV7-3 and J is TRBJ2-1, with TRBD2 identical over 8 bases. V lost 5 bases, J lost 4 bases, and 4 bases stayed unmatched. The CDR3 totals 14 residues. Per the germline V gene, CDR1 is SGHTA and CDR2 is FQGTGA. For the CDR3, the DNA is TGTGCCAGCAGCATAGCGGGGCTGTACAATGAGCAGTTCTTC. Translating gives CASSIAGLYNEQFF.

The chain recombines TRBV18 with TRBJ2-5; D is uncertain. The CDR3 has 14 residues. Germline V CDR1 and CDR2: KGHSH, LQKENI. V was clipped by 3 bases and J by 3 bases, with 11 bases between them. CDR3 DNA sequence: TGTGCCAGCTCACCGAGAAACTCAAAAGAGACCCAGTACTTC. This codes for CASSPRNSKETQYF.

The chain carries TRBV18 and TRBJ2-1; 9 nucleotides line up with TRBD2. Germline values: CDR1 KGHSH, CDR2 LQKENI. The V segment lost 2 bases and the J segment 5 bases; nucleotides outside the gene matches: 4. The length of the CDR3 is 15 residues. CDR3 DNA: TGTGCCAGCTCACCAGGATTAGCGGGAGACAATGAGCAGTTCTTC. Translating gives CASSPGLAGDNEQFF. The complete variable domain, with remaining parts taken from reference TRBV18 and TRBJ2-1, reads NAGVMQNPRHLVRRRGQEARLRCSPMKGHSHVYWYRQLPEEGLKFMVYLQKENIIDESGMPKERFSAEFPKEGPSILRIQQVVRGDSAAYFCASSPGLAGDNEQFFGPGTRLTVL.

The chain has TRBV5-1 and TRBJ2-7; 9 nucleotides agree with TRBD2. The CDR3 is 16 residues long. The germline V gene encodes CDR1 SGHRS and CDR2 YFSETQ. J gave up 3 bases and V 1 base, and 8 bases lay outside the gene matches. CDR3 bases: TGCGCCAGCAGCTTGCAGCCTAGCGGGATCGTCTACGAGCAGTACTTC. Translation gives CASSLQPSGIVYEQYF.

The chain joins TRBV29-1 to TRBJ2-3; 7 positions match TRBD2. CDR3 length equals 14 residues. V lost 6 bases to trimming and J lost 2 bases; unmatched junction nucleotides: 8. The germline gives CDR1 SQVTM, CDR2 ANQGSEA. This chain's CDR3 is CSVNGGSHTDTQYF. The DNA of the CDR3 is TGCAGCGTAAACGGGGGGTCCCACACAGATACGCAGTATTTT.

This clone was picked up a small number of times. CDR3 coding DNA: TGTGCCAGCTCACCACAGACACCCGGGACTACGGAAAAACTGTTTTTT. Amino acids: CASSPQTPGTTEKLFF. The V gene is TRBV18, the J gene TRBJ1-4, with TRBD1 as a possible D gene (5 bases). The CDR3 extends over 16 amino acids. V was shortened by 1 base and J by 8 bases, with 17 bases between the two germline ends. Per the germline V gene, CDR1 is KGHSH and CDR2 is LQKENI. Full variable domain (rest looked up from reference TRBV18 and TRBJ1-4): NAGVMQNPRHLVRRRGQEARLRCSPMKGHSHVYWYRQLPEEGLKFMVYLQKENIIDESGMPKERFSAEFPKEGPSILRIQQVVRGDSAAYFCASSPQTPGTTEKLFFGSGTQLSVL.

At least ten counts were recorded for this clone. This chain joins TRBV21-1 and TRBJ1-1; TRBD1 is the table's D call and was not checked against the DNA. TRBV21-1 is classified as a pseudogene. The CDR3 totals 13 residues. The CDR3 nucleotides read TGTGCCAGAGAGACAGGGGGCCACACTGAAGCTTTCTTT. Translated: CARETGGHTEAFF.

The rearrangement links TRBV2 to TRBJ1-5; 7 bases map to TRBD1. The CDR3 covers 15 residues. After removal of 7 bases from V and 7 bases from J, the junction contained 13 bases not matched to a gene. Per germline, CDR1 SNHLY and CDR2 FYNNEI. This CDR3 reads CASTFEQGMSQPQHF. As DNA, the CDR3 is TGTGCCAGCACATTCGAACAGGGGATGAGCCAGCCCCAGCATTTT.

The chain couples TRBV6-6 to TRBJ1-1; TRBD1 might be the D (6 bases). The CDR3 has 15 residues. CDR1 and CDR2 (germline): MNHNY, SVGAGI (reference sequence). Trimming removed 7 bases at V and 0 bases at J, with 15 bases between. The CDR3 DNA follows: TGTGCCAGCACAGAGAGCGGGGGCCTGAACACTGAAGCTTTCTTT. This translates into CASTESGGLNTEAFF.

This clone has a handful of counts. The chain has TRBV7-3 and TRBJ2-5; TRBD1 matches 7 bases. Germline V lookup: CDR1 SGHTA, CDR2 FQGTGA. This CDR3 is built from 13 residues. V was clipped by 5 bases and J by 4 bases; unmatched bases: 4. The CDR3 nucleotides are TGTGCCAGCAGCATCTACAGGGGAGAGACCCAGTACTTC. The encoded protein is CASSIYRGETQYF. Together with reference TRBV7-3 and TRBJ2-5, the CDR3 gives the full variable domain: GAGVSQTPSNKVTEKGKYVELRCDPISGHTALYWYRQSLGQGPEFLIYFQGTGAADDSGLPNDRFFAVRPEGSVSTLKIQRTERGDSAVYLCASSIYRGETQYFGPGTRLLVL.

This rearrangement joins TRBV5-6 to TRBJ1-5; TRBD1 is a possible D gene (6 bases). Deletions cut 1 base from V and 2 bases from J, with 16 bases between. The germline V gene has CDR1 SGHDT and CDR2 YYEEEE. The CDR3 is 17 amino acids. The CDR3 nucleotides read TGTGCCAGCAGCTTGTCTTACCCCAAGGGGGGCAATCAGCCCCAGCATTTT. This gives the protein CASSLSYPKGGNQPQHF.

The V gene is TRBV6-1, the J gene TRBJ2-1, with 9 positions matching TRBD2. CDR1 MNHNS and CDR2 SASEGT come from the germline V gene. The V and J ends lost 2 bases and 5 bases, in that order; junction bases with no gene match: 4. This CDR3 is 15 amino acids long. This CDR3 is CASSELAGAHNEQFF. DNA for the CDR3: TGTGCCAGCAGTGAATTAGCGGGAGCTCACAATGAGCAGTTCTTC.

In nucleotides, the CDR3 is TGTGCCAGCAGACCAACCGGACAGGGGACCTACGAGCAGTACTTC. Protein product: CASRPTGQGTYEQYF. V gene TRBV27 combines with J gene TRBJ2-7, with 9 bases that match TRBD1. This CDR3 has 15 residues. Germline CDR1 is MNHEY and CDR2 is SMNVEV (reference sequence). V dropped 6 bases and J dropped 2; count of bases not matched to a gene: 8.

This clone was detected only once. This chain connects TRBV5-1 to TRBJ1-5; a weak D match, TRBD1 (5 bases). The CDR3 runs 13 residues. The V end lost 3 bases, the J end lost 7 bases, and 11 bases lay between the germline ends. CDR1 and CDR2 (germline): SGHRS, YFSETQ. The CDR3 sequence is CASSYGGEQPQHF. CDR3 DNA sequence: TGCGCCAGCAGCTACGGAGGGGAACAGCCCCAGCATTTT.

This clone showed up many times. The CDR3 DNA is TGTGCCTGGAGTGTACAGGACAGGGCGGCCGGGGAGCTGTTTTTT. Translating it yields CAWSVQDRAAGELFF. This chain connects TRBV30 to TRBJ2-2, with 8 bases lining up with TRBD1. V was clipped by 0 bases and J by 6 bases; unmatched bases: 6. The CDR3 spans 15 residues. Germline-derived CDR1 and CDR2 are GTSNPN and SVGIG (reference sequence).

This clone showed up many times. The gene calls are TRBV2 and TRBJ2-7; D is perhaps TRBD2 (6 bases). V lost 4 bases to trimming and J lost 6 bases, with 13 bases between them. Germline V CDR1 and CDR2: SNHLY, FYNNEI. The CDR3 runs to 13 residues. CDR3 region: CASSVGAGGEQYF. CDR3 DNA sequence: TGTGCCAGCAGTGTTGGGGCCGGGGGCGAGCAGTACTTC. Looking up the rest from reference TRBV2 and TRBJ2-7 gives the full variable domain: EPEVTQTPSHQVTQMGQEVILRCVPISNHLYFYWYRQILGQKVEFLVSFYNNEISEKSEIFDDQFSVERPDGSNFTLKIRSTKLEDSAMYFCASSVGAGGEQYFGPGTRLTVT.

Only one count was recorded for this clone. The CDR3 nucleotides are TGTGCCAGCAGCGTAGGGACAGGGGATTATCAGCCCCAGCATTTT. Translated: CASSVGTGDYQPQHF. The chain couples TRBV9 to TRBJ1-5, with 9 bases matching TRBD1. Per the germline V gene, CDR1 is SGDLS and CDR2 is YYNGEE. V lost 0 bases and J lost 5; bases outside the gene matches: 3. This CDR3 has 15 residues.

The chain uses TRBV5-5 and TRBJ1-5, with 8 bases identical to TRBD1. V lost 0 bases, J lost 7 bases, and 12 bases stayed unmatched. CDR3 length: 17 residues. CDR1 and CDR2 from the germline V gene are SGHKS and YYEKEE (reference sequence). The CDR3 DNA follows: TGTGCCAGCAGCTTGGGGTCCAGGGGGCGCATACAACAGCCCCAGCATTTT. It is translated as CASSLGSRGRIQQPQHF.

The genes are TRBV4-3 and TRBJ2-7, with TRBD1 matching over 8 bases. Germline loops: CDR1 LGHNA, CDR2 YSLEER. Unmatched junction bases numbered 4, after V lost 1 base and J lost 2 bases. The CDR3 contains 15 residues. The DNA for the CDR3 is TGCGCCAGCAGCCAAGTGAGACAGGGGCCCTACGAGCAGTACTTC. Its translation: CASSQVRQGPYEQYF.